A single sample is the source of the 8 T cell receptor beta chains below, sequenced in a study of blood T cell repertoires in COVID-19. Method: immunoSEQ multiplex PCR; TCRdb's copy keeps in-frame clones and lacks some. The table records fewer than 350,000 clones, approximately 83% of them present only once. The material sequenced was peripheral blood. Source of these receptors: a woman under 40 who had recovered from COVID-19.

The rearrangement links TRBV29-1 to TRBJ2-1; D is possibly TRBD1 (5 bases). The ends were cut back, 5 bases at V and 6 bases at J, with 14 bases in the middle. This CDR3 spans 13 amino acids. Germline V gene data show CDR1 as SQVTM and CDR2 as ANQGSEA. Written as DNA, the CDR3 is TGCAGCGTTAAAGGGCAGGGCTTCAATGAGCAGTTCTTC. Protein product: CSVKGQGFNEQFF.

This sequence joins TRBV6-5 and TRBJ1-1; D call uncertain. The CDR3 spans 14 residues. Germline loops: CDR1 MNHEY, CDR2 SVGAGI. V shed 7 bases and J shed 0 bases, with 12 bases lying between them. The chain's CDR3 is CASTFWALNTEAFF. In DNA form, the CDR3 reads TGTGCCAGCACTTTCTGGGCCTTGAACACTGAAGCTTTCTTT.

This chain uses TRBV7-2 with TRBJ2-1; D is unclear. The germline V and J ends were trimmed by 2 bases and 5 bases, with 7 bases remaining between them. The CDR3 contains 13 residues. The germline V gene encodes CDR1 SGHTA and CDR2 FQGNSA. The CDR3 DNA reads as TGTGCCAGCAGCTTACAGCGCCACAATGAGCAGTTCTTC. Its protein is CASSLQRHNEQFF.

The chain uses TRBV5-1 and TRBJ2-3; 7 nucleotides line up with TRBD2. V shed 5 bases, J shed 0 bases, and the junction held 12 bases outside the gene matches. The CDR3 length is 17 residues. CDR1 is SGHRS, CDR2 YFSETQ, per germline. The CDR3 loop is CASRDGRITTSTDTQYF. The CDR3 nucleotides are TGCGCCAGCAGAGACGGGAGGATTACTACTAGCACAGATACGCAGTATTTT.

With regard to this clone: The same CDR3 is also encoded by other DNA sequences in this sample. The CDR3 is CASSLLAGGYEQYF. For the CDR3, the DNA is TGTGCCAGCAGCCTACTAGCGGGAGGCTACGAGCAGTACTTC. This chain connects TRBV28 to TRBJ2-7; 12 bases are shared with TRBD2. The germline V gene has CDR1 MDHEN and CDR2 SYDVKM. The CDR3 extends over 14 amino acids. V lost 6 bases to trimming and J lost 3 bases; unmatched junction nucleotides: 3. Drawing the rest from reference TRBV28 and TRBJ2-7, the complete variable domain is DVKVTQSSRYLVKRTGEKVFLECVQDMDHENMFWYRQDPGLGLRLIYFSYDVKMKEKGDIPEGYSVSREKKERFSLILESASTNQTSMYLCASSLLAGGYEQYFGPGTRLTVT.

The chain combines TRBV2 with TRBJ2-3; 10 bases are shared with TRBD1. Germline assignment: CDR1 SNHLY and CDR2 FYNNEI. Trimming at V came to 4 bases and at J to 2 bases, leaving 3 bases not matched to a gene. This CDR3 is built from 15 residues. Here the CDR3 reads CASSGGQGITDTQYF. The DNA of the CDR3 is TGTGCCAGCAGTGGGGGACAGGGGATCACAGATACGCAGTATTTT.

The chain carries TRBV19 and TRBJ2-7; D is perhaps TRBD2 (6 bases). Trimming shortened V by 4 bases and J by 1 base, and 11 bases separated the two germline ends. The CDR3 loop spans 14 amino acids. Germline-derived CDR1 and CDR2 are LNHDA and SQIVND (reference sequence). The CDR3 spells CASSSGIDSYEQYF. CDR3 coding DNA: TGTGCCAGTAGTAGCGGGATCGATTCCTACGAGCAGTACTTC. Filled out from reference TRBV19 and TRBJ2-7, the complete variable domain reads DGGITQSPKYLFRKEGQNVTLSCEQNLNHDAMYWYRQDPGQGLRLIYYSQIVNDFQKGDIAEGYSVSREKKESFPLTVTSAQKNPTAFYLCASSSGIDSYEQYFGPGTRLTVT.

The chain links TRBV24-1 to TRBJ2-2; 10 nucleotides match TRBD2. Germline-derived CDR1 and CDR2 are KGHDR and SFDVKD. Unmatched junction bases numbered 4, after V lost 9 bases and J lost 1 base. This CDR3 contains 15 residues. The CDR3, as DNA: TGTGCCACCGGGATAGCGGGAGGGAACACCGGGGAGCTGTTTTTT. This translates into CATGIAGGNTGELFF.